Listed below are T cell receptor beta chains from one sample, sequenced in a study of control samples from healthy donors and cancer patients. Profiling relied on immunoSEQ multiplex PCR, and the TCRdb table lists in-frame clones only, not all of them. The profile shows 30,000 to 40,000 clones, approximately 94% of them singletons. The sequenced sample was PBMCs. The receptor source for this set is a man aged 40-49 years with colorectal cancer. CDR3s include the opening cysteine and the closing phenylalanine or tryptophan. The D gene is left open where the match is weak. Clone size is shown for a subset of rows, as once, few, many or a class of expanded clone.

clone size	V gene	D gene	J gene	CDR3 DNA	CDR3 protein
-	TRBV3-1/TRBV3-2	TRBD2	TRBJ2-1	TGTGCCAGCAGCCAAGAAATGGTAGCGGGGGAATACAATGAGCAGTTCTTC	CASSQEMVAGEYNEQFF
-	TRBV6-2/TRBV6-3	TRBD1	TRBJ2-5	TGTGCCAGCAGTTACTCCGTACAGACAGGGGGGCAAGAGACCCAGTACTTC	CASSYSVQTGGQETQYF
-	TRBV5-1	-	TRBJ2-7	TGCGCCAGCAGCTTGGGCCCCGAGCAGTACTTC	CASSLGPEQYF
-	TRBV19	-	TRBJ2-6	TGTGCCAGTAGCGTCCAGGGTGCTGGGGCCAACGTCCTGACTTTC	CASSVQGAGANVLTF
-	TRBV9	TRBD1	TRBJ1-2	TGTGCCAGCAGCGTAGCCCTGGACAGGCCCAGCTATGGCTACACCTTC	CASSVALDRPSYGYTF
-	TRBV3-1/TRBV3-2	TRBD2	TRBJ2-3	TGTGCCAGCACCCCAGGGGCTAGCGGGGCAGATACGCAGTATTTT	CASTPGASGADTQYF
once	TRBV27	TRBD1	TRBJ2-3	TGTGCCAGCACCCCCTCATTGACAGGGTCCACAGATACGCAGTATTTT	CASTPSLTGSTDTQYF
-	TRBV18	TRBD2	TRBJ2-1	TGTGCCAGCTCAGCCGACGTAGCTCGGGGGGGACCCAATGAGCAGTTCTTC	CASSADVARGGPNEQFF
-	TRBV7-2	-	TRBJ1-3	TGTGCCAGCAGCTTAGGGCAAGGAAACACCATATATTTT	CASSLGQGNTIYF
-	TRBV4-2	-	TRBJ1-1	TGTGCCAGCAGGAACTTGGGGGGCGGGACTGAAGCTTTCTTT	CASRNLGGGTEAFF
-	TRBV9	TRBD2	TRBJ2-1	TGTGCCAGCAGCCCCACACCGTCTAGCGGGGGTTACAATGAGCAGTTCTTC	CASSPTPSSGGYNEQFF
once	TRBV29-1	-	TRBJ1-5	TGCAGCGTTATCGGGACGGATAGCAATCAGCCCCAGCATTTT	CSVIGTDSNQPQHF
-	TRBV3-1/TRBV3-2	TRBD1	TRBJ1-5	TGTGCCAGCAGCCACGGACAGGGTGGTCAGCCCCAGCATTTT	CASSHGQGGQPQHF
-	TRBV27	TRBD1	TRBJ1-6	TGTGCCAGCAGTTTGGGGACAGGGCAGGGTTCACCCCTCCACTTT	CASSLGTGQGSPLHF
-	TRBV11-2	TRBD2	TRBJ2-1	TGTGCCAGCAGCTTAATCGCCGGGACTAGCTACAATGAGCAGTTCTTC	CASSLIAGTSYNEQFF
-	TRBV18	-	TRBJ2-5	TGTGCCACTACCTTCAGCGCGGAAGAGACCCAGTACTTC	CATTFSAEETQYF